This T cell receptor beta chain was documented in a study of T cells in Graves' hyperthyroidism and ophthalmopathy. Calling Graves' hyperthyroidism stable meant ophthalmopathy did not progress within 18 months. Among the patients, aged 18 to 65, hyperthyroidism was newly diagnosed and had lasted under 2 months. J gave up 0 bases and V 9 bases, and 15 bases lay outside the gene matches. Germline V gives CDR1 SGHTA, CDR2 FQGNSA. The CDR3 sequence is 18 residues long. This clonotype was seen a handful of times. Amplification of TCR beta CDR3 regions used RNA as the template. Researchers ran a first-round RT-PCR on the TCR CDR3 using the HTBI primer set. In TCRdb, the multiplex PCR reads were re-called with MiXCR into one record per CDR3 protein. Among roughly 420,000 distinct CDR3 sequences listed, 15% to 19% were seen once.

The origin of this receptor is a woman between 18 and 30 years old with Graves' hyperthyroidism. The source material was blood. The rearrangement links TRBV7-2 to TRBJ2-1; 9 bases are shared with TRBD1. The CDR3, as DNA: TGTGCCAGGACCGGGGGGACAGGGCTCTCGAGCTCCTACAATGAGCAGTTCTTC. Translation gives CARTGGTGLSSSYNEQFF.